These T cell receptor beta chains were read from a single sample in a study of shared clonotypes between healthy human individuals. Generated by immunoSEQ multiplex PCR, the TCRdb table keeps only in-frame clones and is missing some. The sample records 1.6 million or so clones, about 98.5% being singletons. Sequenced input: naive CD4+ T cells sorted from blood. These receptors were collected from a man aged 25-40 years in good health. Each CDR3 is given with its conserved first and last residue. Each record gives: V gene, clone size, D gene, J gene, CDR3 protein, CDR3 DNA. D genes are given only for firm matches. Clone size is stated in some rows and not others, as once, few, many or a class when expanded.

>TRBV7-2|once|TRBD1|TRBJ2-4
CASSPDRKNIQYF
TGTGCCAGCAGCCCGGACAGGAAAAACATTCAGTACTTC
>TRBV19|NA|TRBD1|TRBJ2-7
CASSRGQGKNEQYF
TGTGCCAGTAGTCGGGGACAGGGGAAGAACGAGCAGTACTTC
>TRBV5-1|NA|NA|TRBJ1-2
CASSHFRTADYGYTF
TGCGCCAGCAGCCATTTCCGGACTGCAGACTATGGCTACACCTTC
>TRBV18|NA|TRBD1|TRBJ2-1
CASSPPSLRTGEREQFF
TGTGCCAGCTCACCCCCCTCCTTAAGGACAGGGGAGAGGGAGCAGTTCTTC
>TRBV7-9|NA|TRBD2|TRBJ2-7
CASSPRGGSDEQYF
TGTGCCAGCAGCCCGCGAGGCGGGAGCGACGAGCAGTACTTC
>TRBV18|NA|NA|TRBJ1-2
CASSPLGQIYGYTF
TGTGCCAGCTCACCCCTAGGACAGATCTATGGCTACACCTTC
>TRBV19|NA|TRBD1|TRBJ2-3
CATNDRGTDTDTQYF
TGTGCCACTAACGACCGAGGGACAGACACAGATACGCAGTATTTT
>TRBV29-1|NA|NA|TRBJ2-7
CSVGRDSYEQYF
TGCAGCGTTGGGAGGGATTCCTACGAGCAGTACTTC
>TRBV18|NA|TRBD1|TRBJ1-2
CASSPLGDRGRHPIDYGYTF
TGTGCCAGCTCACCATTGGGCGACAGGGGGCGTCACCCGATCGACTATGGCTACACCTTC
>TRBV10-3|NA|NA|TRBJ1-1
CAISQNTEAFF
TGTGCCATCAGCCAGAACACTGAAGCTTTCTTT
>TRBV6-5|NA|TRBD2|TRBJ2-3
CASRPWREGLGTQYF
TGTGCCAGCAGGCCCTGGCGGGAGGGCCTCGGTACGCAGTATTTT
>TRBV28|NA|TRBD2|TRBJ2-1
CASSASSGRAWNEQFF
TGTGCCAGCAGTGCCTCTAGCGGGAGGGCTTGGAATGAGCAGTTCTTC
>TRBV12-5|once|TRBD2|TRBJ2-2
CASGLGGTSGAGTGELFF
TGTGCTAGTGGTTTGGGCGGGACTAGCGGAGCCGGGACCGGGGAGCTGTTTTTT
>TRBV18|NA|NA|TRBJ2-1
CASSPPMTGLVF
TGTGCCAGCTCACCACCAATGACAGGCTTAGTCTTC
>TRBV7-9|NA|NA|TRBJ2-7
CASSLGSPYEQYF
TGTGCCAGCAGCTTAGGGTCCCCCTACGAGCAGTACTTC
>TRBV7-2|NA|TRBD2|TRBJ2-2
CASSLSRLAVNTGELFF
TGTGCCAGCAGCCTATCCCGACTAGCGGTGAACACCGGGGAGCTGTTTTTT
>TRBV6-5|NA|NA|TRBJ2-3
CASRNPGTDTQYF
TGTGCCAGCAGAAATCCGGGAACAGATACGCAGTATTTT
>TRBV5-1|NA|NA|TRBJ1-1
CASSFSQGNTEAFF
TGCGCCAGCAGCTTCTCGCAGGGAAACACTGAAGCTTTCTTT
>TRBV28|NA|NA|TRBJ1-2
CASSLFGGDNYGYTF
TGTGCCAGCAGTTTGTTCGGAGGGGATAACTATGGCTACACCTTC
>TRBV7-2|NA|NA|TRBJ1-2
CASSPPAGRVGGYTF
TGTGCCAGCAGCCCGCCCGCCGGCAGGGTAGGTGGCTACACCTTC
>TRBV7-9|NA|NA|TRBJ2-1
CASSVAALGNEQFF
TGTGCCAGCAGCGTAGCGGCCCTGGGGAATGAGCAGTTCTTC
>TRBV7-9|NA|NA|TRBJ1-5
CASSLAPPNTGARNQPQHF
TGTGCCAGCAGCTTAGCGCCTCCCAACACAGGAGCGCGCAATCAGCCCCAGCATTTT
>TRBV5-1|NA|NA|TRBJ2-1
CASKEGGVSYNEQFF
TGCGCCAGCAAGGAAGGGGGTGTTTCCTACAATGAGCAGTTCTTC
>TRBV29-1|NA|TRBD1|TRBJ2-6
CSVARTGALHSGANVLTF
TGCAGCGTAGCTAGGACAGGGGCCCTCCACTCCGGGGCCAACGTCCTGACTTTC
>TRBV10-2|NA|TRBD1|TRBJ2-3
CASRDRGHGTDTQYF
TGCGCCAGCAGGGACAGGGGGCATGGCACAGATACGCAGTATTTT
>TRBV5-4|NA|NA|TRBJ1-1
CASSFGERPNTEAFF
TGTGCCAGCAGCTTCGGGGAAAGACCGAACACTGAAGCTTTCTTT
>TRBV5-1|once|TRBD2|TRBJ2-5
CASSGVAGELETQYF
TGCGCCAGCAGCGGGGTAGCGGGAGAGCTAGAGACCCAGTACTTC
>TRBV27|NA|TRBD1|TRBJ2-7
CASSSDKTSGQGWYEQYF
TGTGCCAGCAGTTCTGATAAGACTTCAGGACAGGGGTGGTACGAGCAGTACTTC
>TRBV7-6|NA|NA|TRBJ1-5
CASSWGPGESNQPQHF
TGTGCCAGCAGCTGGGGCCCTGGGGAATCCAATCAGCCCCAGCATTTT
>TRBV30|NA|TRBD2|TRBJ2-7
CATGTSGPAKYF
TGTGCTACCGGGACTAGCGGGCCGGCGAAGTACTTC
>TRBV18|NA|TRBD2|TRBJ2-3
CASSPLSTSRTTDTQYF
TGTGCCAGCTCACCCCTTTCGACTAGCCGGACCACAGATACGCAGTATTTT
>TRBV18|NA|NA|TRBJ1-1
CASSPSRGTEAFF
TGTGCCAGCTCACCATCACGGGGAACTGAAGCTTTCTTT
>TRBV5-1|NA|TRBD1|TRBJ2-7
CASSLQGLHYEQYF
TGCGCCAGCAGCTTACAGGGGCTTCACTACGAGCAGTACTTC
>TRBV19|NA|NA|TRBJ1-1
CASRLGIGTEAFF
TGTGCCAGTAGATTAGGCATCGGCACTGAAGCTTTCTTT
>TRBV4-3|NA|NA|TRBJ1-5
CASSQDAQSNINQPQHF
TGCGCCAGCAGCCAAGATGCACAGAGTAACATCAATCAGCCCCAGCATTTT
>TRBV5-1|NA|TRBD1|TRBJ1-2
CASSVDRGLGYTF
TGCGCCAGCAGCGTCGACAGGGGGCTCGGCTACACCTTC
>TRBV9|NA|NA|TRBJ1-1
CASSVGPQDEAFF
TGTGCCAGCAGCGTCGGACCCCAGGATGAAGCTTTCTTT
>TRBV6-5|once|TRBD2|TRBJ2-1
CASSYGSGNWNEQFF
TGTGCCAGCAGTTACGGAAGCGGGAACTGGAATGAGCAGTTCTTC
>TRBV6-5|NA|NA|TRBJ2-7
CASSSPSVGPYEQYF
TGTGCCAGCAGTTCCCCTTCCGTCGGGCCGTACGAGCAGTACTTC
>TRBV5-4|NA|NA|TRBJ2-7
CASSSLLRGEQYF
TGTGCCAGCAGCTCCCTGTTGCGGGGAGAGCAGTACTTC
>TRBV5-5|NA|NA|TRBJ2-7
CASSLWGPGLYEQYF
TGTGCCAGCAGCTTATGGGGACCTGGGCTCTACGAGCAGTACTTC
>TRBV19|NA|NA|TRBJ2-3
CASRGDTDTQYF
TGTGCCAGTAGGGGGGACACAGATACGCAGTATTTT
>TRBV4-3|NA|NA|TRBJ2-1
CASSQDPLVRGNEQFF
TGCGCCAGCAGCCAAGATCCACTAGTCCGCGGCAATGAGCAGTTCTTC
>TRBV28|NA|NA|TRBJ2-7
CASSPGGRYEQYF
TGTGCCAGCAGTCCTGGGGGACGTTACGAGCAGTACTTC
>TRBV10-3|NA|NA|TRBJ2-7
CAISESTGPRYEQYF
TGTGCCATCAGTGAGTCGACAGGCCCAAGGTACGAGCAGTACTTC
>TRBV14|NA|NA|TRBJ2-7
CASSQEFGFYEQYF
TGTGCCAGCAGCCAAGAGTTCGGATTCTACGAGCAGTACTTC
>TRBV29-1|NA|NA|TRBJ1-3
CSVQRSSGNTIYF
TGCAGCGTACAGAGATCCTCTGGAAACACCATATATTTT
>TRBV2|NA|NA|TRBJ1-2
CASSPFPDYGYTF
TGTGCCAGCAGCCCTTTCCCTGACTATGGCTACACCTTC
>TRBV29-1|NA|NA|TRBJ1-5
CSARAANQPQHF
TGCAGCGCTCGGGCCGCCAATCAGCCCCAGCATTTT
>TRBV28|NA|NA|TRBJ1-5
CASSLHNMVRGVQPQHF
TGTGCCAGCAGTTTACATAATATGGTTCGGGGGGTTCAGCCCCAGCATTTT
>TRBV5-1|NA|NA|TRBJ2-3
CASSFLRADTQYF
TGCGCCAGCAGCTTTCTTCGTGCCGATACGCAGTATTTT
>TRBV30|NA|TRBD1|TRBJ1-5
CASTNQGAGNQPQHF
TGTGCCTCAACTAACCAGGGGGCTGGAAATCAGCCCCAGCATTTT
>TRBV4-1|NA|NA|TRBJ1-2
CASSQEGGVVDYGYTF
TGCGCCAGCAGCCAAGAGGGGGGTGTCGTCGACTATGGCTACACCTTC
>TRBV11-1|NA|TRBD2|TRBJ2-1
CASSLVASGAYNEQFF
TGTGCCAGCAGCTTAGTCGCTAGCGGGGCCTACAATGAGCAGTTCTTC
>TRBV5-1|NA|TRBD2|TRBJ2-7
CASSVKLAGVNEQYF
TGCGCCAGCAGCGTAAAACTAGCGGGAGTAAACGAGCAGTACTTC
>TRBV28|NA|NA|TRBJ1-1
CASRGRGSTEAFF
TGTGCCAGCAGGGGGCGGGGGTCCACTGAAGCTTTCTTT
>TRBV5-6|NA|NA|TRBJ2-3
CASSLAGSYTDTQYF
TGTGCCAGCAGCTTGGCTGGGTCGTACACAGATACGCAGTATTTT
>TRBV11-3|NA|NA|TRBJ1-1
CASSLKGNTEAFF
TGTGCCAGCAGCTTAAAAGGGAACACTGAAGCTTTCTTT
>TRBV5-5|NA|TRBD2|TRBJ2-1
CASIPSGSWGNEQFF
TGTGCCAGCATCCCTAGCGGGAGTTGGGGCAATGAGCAGTTCTTC